Listed below are T cell receptor beta chains from one sample, sequenced in a study of OX40 agonist ivuxolimab in advanced cancers. Using immunoSEQ multiplex PCR, the repertoire was profiled, and TCRdb retains in-frame clones only, with some absent. The sample lists 70,000 to 95,000 clones, just over 90% occurring once. The sequencing here drew on CD4+ or CD8+ T cells sorted from blood, taken in a trial of the OX40 agonist ivuxolimab. The receptors come from an adult with an advanced solid tumor such as melanoma, head and neck, liver or kidney cancer. Each CDR3 is given with its conserved first and last residue. A D gene is named only where the DNA matches it firmly. Where a row states a size, it is once, few, many or the class of an expanded clone; other rows omit it.

j_call clone_size d_call v_call cdr3_nt cdr3_aa
TRBJ1-5 NA TRBD1 TRBV2 TGTGCCAGCAGCCAGGGACAGGGGGCGCATCAGCCCCAGCATTTT CASSQGQGAHQPQHF
TRBJ1-3 NA TRBD1 TRBV6-6 TGTGCCACCCTACAGGGGGCGAACGGAAACACCATATATTTT CATLQGANGNTIYF
TRBJ1-1 NA NA TRBV27 TGTGCCAGCAGTTTATCGCTCTTGCGGGGACAACTTCCGACTTTCTTT CASSLSLLRGQLPTFF
TRBJ2-5 NA NA TRBV11-3 TGTGCCAGCAGCTTAGCTCCCGCCCAAGAGACCCAGTACTTC CASSLAPAQETQYF
TRBJ2-5 NA TRBD1 TRBV10-3 TGTGCCACAGGCGGCAGGGGGCAAGAGACCCAGTACTTC CATGGRGQETQYF
TRBJ2-7 NA NA TRBV7-3 TGTGCCAGCAGCCAACAGGGGAGGGTCGGGTACGAGCAGTACTTC CASSQQGRVGYEQYF
TRBJ2-5 once TRBD1 TRBV10-3 TGTGCCATCAGTGAGAGGCAGCGAGGACAGGGCCAAGAGACCCAGTACTTC CAISERQRGQGQETQYF
TRBJ1-2 NA TRBD1 TRBV4-2 TGTGCCAGCAGCCAGCTCGGGACAGGGGGCCTCGGCTACACCTTC CASSQLGTGGLGYTF
TRBJ1-2 NA TRBD1 TRBV6-5 TGTGCCAGCAGACGCGGACAGGGAGATGGCTACACCTTC CASRRGQGDGYTF
TRBJ2-5 NA NA TRBV6-5 TGTGCCAGCACCGGAGAGGAGACCCAGTACTTC CASTGEETQYF
TRBJ2-4 NA NA TRBV5-5 TGTGCCAGCAGCTTGGTTGGGCTACAGGGTGGTGACATTCAGTACTTC CASSLVGLQGGDIQYF
TRBJ1-1 NA NA TRBV5-6 TGTGCCAGCAGCTTGGAGGGATCGTGGACTGAAGCTTTCTTT CASSLEGSWTEAFF
TRBJ1-3 NA TRBD1 TRBV6-5 TGTGCCAGCAGTTCCAGGACAGGCTCTGGAAACACCATATATTTT CASSSRTGSGNTIYF
TRBJ1-4 NA NA TRBV5-4 TGTGCCAGCAGCACCCCCGAAGAGGAAAAACTGTTTTTT CASSTPEEEKLFF
TRBJ2-1 NA NA TRBV7-2 TGTGCCAGCAGCCCAGGCGGGACCACACCCTACAATGAGCAGTTCTTC CASSPGGTTPYNEQFF
TRBJ1-4 NA TRBD1 TRBV19 TGTGCCAGTAGTAAGCGCACCGGGACAGGGGAAGAAAAACTGTTTTTT CASSKRTGTGEEKLFF
TRBJ1-1 once NA TRBV29-1 TGCAGCGCGGAGAAGAACACTGAAGCTTTCTTT CSAEKNTEAFF
TRBJ1-5 once NA TRBV30 TGTGCCTGGGGTAGCAATCAGCCCCAGCATTTT CAWGSNQPQHF
TRBJ2-1 NA TRBD1 TRBV5-1 TGCGCCAGCGGGGACAGGGTCAACAATGAGCAGTTCTTC CASGDRVNNEQFF
TRBJ2-7 NA NA TRBV7-9 TGTGCCAGCCGCCTTGCGGCCTCCTCCTACGAGCAGTACTTC CASRLAASSYEQYF
TRBJ1-5 NA NA TRBV7-9 TGTGCCAGCAGCTTACAAGGGGGGCAGCCCCAGCATTTT CASSLQGGQPQHF
TRBJ1-6 NA NA TRBV2 TGTGCCAGCAGTGAAGCGCGGGCAGGGTCTTCACCCCTCCACTTT CASSEARAGSSPLHF
TRBJ2-7 NA NA TRBV5-8 TGTGCCAGCAGACGGACGCACTACGAGCAGTACTTC CASRRTHYEQYF
TRBJ2-7 NA NA TRBV5-6 TGTGCCAGCAGCTTGGGTGTAGCCTACGAGCAGTACTTC CASSLGVAYEQYF
TRBJ1-4 NA NA TRBV21-1 TGTGCCAGCAGTGGCGCGCCGAGGATATTAGAAAAACTGTTTTTT CASSGAPRILEKLFF
TRBJ1-3 NA TRBD1 TRBV5-1 TGCGCCAGCAGCGCGACAGGGTCTGGAAACACCATATATTTT CASSATGSGNTIYF
TRBJ2-2 NA NA TRBV19 TGTGCCAGTAGTATCCAGACAGGCACCGGGGAGCTGTTTTTT CASSIQTGTGELFF
TRBJ1-2 NA NA TRBV6-6 TGTGCCAGCACCTCCCGGGCGGGGTATGGCTACACCTTC CASTSRAGYGYTF
TRBJ1-3 NA NA TRBV18 TGTGCCAGCTCACCCGCGCGCCTCTCTGGAAACACCATATATTTT CASSPARLSGNTIYF
TRBJ1-1 NA NA TRBV6-5 TGTGCCAGCAGTTACTCTCGCGGGGAGGGGTCGACTGAAGCTTTCTTT CASSYSRGEGSTEAFF
TRBJ2-7 NA TRBD2 TRBV11-2 TGTGCCAGCAGCCGAGCGGGACTACACTACGAGCAGTACTTC CASSRAGLHYEQYF
TRBJ1-5 NA TRBD1 TRBV11-2 TGTGCCAGCAGCTTAGGTATACAGGGGGCTGGACAGCCCCAGCATTTT CASSLGIQGAGQPQHF
TRBJ1-4 NA NA TRBV30 TGTGCCTGGAGTGTAGAGGGTGGGTTACAACTGTTTTTT CAWSVEGGLQLFF
TRBJ2-3 once NA TRBV5-1 TGCGCCAGCAGCTTGGGAGGGGTGGCAGATACGCAGTATTTT CASSLGGVADTQYF
TRBJ1-1 NA NA TRBV4-2 TGTGCCAGCAGCCAAAGGGGACTCGAAACTGAAGCTTTCTTT CASSQRGLETEAFF
TRBJ2-2 NA TRBD2 TRBV7-2 TGTGCCAGCAGCTCATTCCCTAGCGGGGGAAACACCGGGGAGCTGTTTTTT CASSSFPSGGNTGELFF
TRBJ2-2 few TRBD1 TRBV7-3 TGTGCCAGCAGCATACAGGGGGCGGGCGGGGAGCTGTTTTTT CASSIQGAGGELFF
TRBJ2-1 NA NA TRBV9 TGTGCCAGCAGCGTAGAGACAACAAAGTACAATGAGCAGTTCTTC CASSVETTKYNEQFF
TRBJ1-5 NA NA TRBV10-2 TGCGCCAGCAGTGTAGCAGGACCCGATCAGCCCCAGCATTTT CASSVAGPDQPQHF
TRBJ2-1 NA TRBD2 TRBV5-6 TGTGCCAGCAGCGCCAGGACTAGATGGATCTACAATGAGCAGTTCTTC CASSARTRWIYNEQFF
TRBJ1-2 NA NA TRBV7-2 TGTGCCAGCACCCTCTCTGCAGGGGATTACGGCTACACCTTC CASTLSAGDYGYTF